These T cell receptor beta chains were read from a single sample in a study of blood T cell repertoires in COVID-19. The repertoire was sequenced with immunoSEQ multiplex PCR; TCRdb's copy has only in-frame clones and lacks some. The table includes about 220,000 clones, roughly 88% detected once. Sample: PBMCs or T cells enriched from blood (not recorded which). These receptors were collected from a woman in her 50s with acute COVID-19. CDR3s include the opening cysteine and the closing phenylalanine or tryptophan. The order of the fields is CDR3 length, D gene, V gene, clone size, J gene, CDR3 protein, CDR3 DNA. The D gene is left open where the match is weak. Clone size is stated in some rows and not others, as once, few, many or a class when expanded.

15,-,TRBV4-2,once,TRBJ2-7,CASSQDPAPTYEQYF,TGTGCCAGCAGCCAAGATCCTGCGCCTACCTACGAGCAGTACTTC
14,-,TRBV28,-,TRBJ2-7,CARPPQGPSYEQYF,TGTGCCAGGCCACCTCAGGGGCCCTCCTACGAGCAGTACTTC
13,-,TRBV27,-,TRBJ1-2,CASSGRDTRGYTF,TGTGCCAGCAGTGGACGGGATACAAGGGGCTACACCTTC
14,-,TRBV12-5,-,TRBJ2-5,CASGLSGVGETQYF,TGTGCTAGTGGTTTGTCAGGGGTTGGAGAGACCCAGTACTTC
15,-,TRBV19,-,TRBJ1-5,CASSRGWRNNQPQHF,TGTGCCAGTAGTCGGGGTTGGAGGAACAATCAGCCCCAGCATTTT
12,-,TRBV28,-,TRBJ1-5,CASSLMGRPQHF,TGTGCCAGCAGTCTCATGGGCCGGCCCCAGCATTTT
15,TRBD1,TRBV11-2,few,TRBJ2-7,CASSYSGTDAYEQYF,TGTGCCAGCAGCTACTCCGGGACAGACGCCTACGAGCAGTACTTC
14,-,TRBV5-1,-,TRBJ2-7,CASSLTWRDHEQYF,TGCGCCAGCAGCTTGACATGGAGGGACCACGAGCAGTACTTC
14,TRBD1,TRBV28,-,TRBJ1-4,CASGPGGAREKLFF,TGTGCCAGCGGTCCAGGGGGCGCGAGGGAAAAACTGTTTTTT
19,-,TRBV5-1,-,TRBJ2-4,CASSLVLAPRPIAKNIQYF,TGCGCCAGCAGCTTGGTTCTAGCGCCTCGACCCATAGCCAAAAACATTCAGTACTTC
14,TRBD2,TRBV5-1,-,TRBJ2-3,CASSFGGRSDTQYF,TGCGCCAGCAGCTTTGGCGGGAGGTCAGATACGCAGTATTTT
11,-,TRBV30,-,TRBJ1-1,CAWYVNTEAFF,TGTGCCTGGTATGTGAACACTGAAGCTTTCTTT
13,-,TRBV5-1,-,TRBJ1-4,CASSGRGGEKLFF,TGCGCCAGCAGTGGAAGAGGGGGTGAAAAACTGTTTTTT
16,TRBD1,TRBV7-2,-,TRBJ2-3,CASSPNRLDRGDTQYF,TGTGCCAGCAGCCCGAACCGCCTGGACAGGGGTGATACGCAGTATTTT
15,-,TRBV5-1,-,TRBJ1-1,CASSLVAGANTEAFF,TGCGCCAGCAGCTTGGTTGCAGGGGCGAACACTGAAGCTTTCTTT
11,-,TRBV5-1,-,TRBJ1-1,CASSFGGEAFF,TGCGCCAGCAGCTTCGGTGGTGAAGCTTTCTTT
16,-,TRBV27,-,TRBJ2-4,CASSLDRLLAKNIQYF,TGTGCCAGCAGCCTAGACAGGCTACTAGCCAAAAACATTCAGTACTTC
15,TRBD2,TRBV29-1,-,TRBJ2-1,CSALPLAGFWNEQFF,TGCAGCGCCCTCCCGCTAGCGGGGTTTTGGAATGAGCAGTTCTTC
14,-,TRBV7-3,-,TRBJ2-1,CASSPAGAYNEQFF,TGTGCCAGCAGCCCGGCCGGGGCCTACAATGAGCAGTTCTTC
16,TRBD2,TRBV7-2,-,TRBJ2-3,CASSFGGAGGTDTQYF,TGTGCCAGCAGCTTCGGGGGGGCAGGGGGCACAGATACGCAGTATTTT
14,-,TRBV9,-,TRBJ1-2,CASSVVPQSYGYTF,TGTGCCAGCAGCGTAGTACCACAAAGCTATGGCTACACCTTC
16,-,TRBV5-1,-,TRBJ1-3,CASSPGGGRTKYTIYF,TGCGCCAGCAGCCCTGGCGGTGGCAGGACAAAGTACACCATATATTTT
15,-,TRBV2,-,TRBJ2-1,CASSEEQGHHNEQFF,TGTGCCAGCAGTGAGGAACAGGGCCACCACAATGAGCAGTTCTTC
16,TRBD2,TRBV19,-,TRBJ2-1,CASSMSAGGAFSEQFF,TGTGCCAGTAGTATGTCGGCGGGAGGTGCCTTCAGTGAGCAGTTCTTC
15,TRBD2,TRBV27,-,TRBJ2-1,CASSVLAGVVNEQFF,TGTGCCAGCAGTGTACTAGCGGGAGTCGTGAATGAGCAGTTCTTC
14,TRBD1,TRBV9,once,TRBJ1-1,CASTAGGADTEAFF,TGTGCCAGCACAGCAGGGGGCGCCGACACTGAAGCTTTCTTT
15,TRBD1,TRBV7-6,-,TRBJ2-1,CASSLRQGAYNEQFF,TGTGCCAGCAGCTTAAGACAGGGGGCCTACAATGAGCAGTTCTTC
14,-,TRBV9,-,TRBJ2-7,CASSVAVGAYEQYF,TGTGCCAGCAGCGTAGCAGTCGGGGCCTACGAGCAGTACTTC
12,-,TRBV28,-,TRBJ2-7,CASHGSFHEQYF,TGTGCCAGCCACGGGAGCTTCCACGAGCAGTACTTC
15,-,TRBV6-1,-,TRBJ1-3,CASSEFPVTGNTIYF,TGTGCCAGCAGTGAATTCCCGGTTACTGGAAACACCATATATTTT
14,-,TRBV13,-,TRBJ1-2,CASSSVGQEGGYTF,TGTGCCAGCAGCTCCGTGGGGCAGGAAGGCGGCTACACCTTC